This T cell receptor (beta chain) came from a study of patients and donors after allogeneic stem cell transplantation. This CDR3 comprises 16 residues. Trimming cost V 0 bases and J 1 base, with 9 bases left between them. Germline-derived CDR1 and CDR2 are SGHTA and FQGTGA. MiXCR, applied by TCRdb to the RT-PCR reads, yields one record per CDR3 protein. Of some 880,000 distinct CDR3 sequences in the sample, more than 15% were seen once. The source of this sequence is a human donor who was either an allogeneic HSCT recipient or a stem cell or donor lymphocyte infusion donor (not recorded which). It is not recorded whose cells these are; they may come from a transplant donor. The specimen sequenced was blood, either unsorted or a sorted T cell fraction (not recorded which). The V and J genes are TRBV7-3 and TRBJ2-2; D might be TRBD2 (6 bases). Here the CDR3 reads CASSLTRGGNTGELFF. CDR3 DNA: TGTGCCAGCAGCTTAACGAGGGGAGGGAACACCGGGGAGCTGTTTTTT.